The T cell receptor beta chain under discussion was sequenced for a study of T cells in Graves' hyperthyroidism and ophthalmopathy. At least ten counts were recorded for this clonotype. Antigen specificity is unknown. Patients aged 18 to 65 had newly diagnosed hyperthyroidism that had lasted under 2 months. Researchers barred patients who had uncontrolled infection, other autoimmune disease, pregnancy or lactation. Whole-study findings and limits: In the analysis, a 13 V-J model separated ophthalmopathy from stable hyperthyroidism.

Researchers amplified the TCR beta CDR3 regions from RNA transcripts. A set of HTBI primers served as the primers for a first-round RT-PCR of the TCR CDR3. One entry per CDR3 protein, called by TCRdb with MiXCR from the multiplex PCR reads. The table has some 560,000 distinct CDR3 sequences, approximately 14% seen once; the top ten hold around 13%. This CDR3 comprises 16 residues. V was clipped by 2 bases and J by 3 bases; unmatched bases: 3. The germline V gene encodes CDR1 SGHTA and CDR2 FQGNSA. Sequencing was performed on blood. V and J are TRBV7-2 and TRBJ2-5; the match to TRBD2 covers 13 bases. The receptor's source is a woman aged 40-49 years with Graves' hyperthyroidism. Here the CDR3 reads CASSLYTSGREETQYF. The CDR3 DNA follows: TGTGCCAGCAGCTTATATACTAGCGGGAGGGAAGAGACCCAGTACTTC.